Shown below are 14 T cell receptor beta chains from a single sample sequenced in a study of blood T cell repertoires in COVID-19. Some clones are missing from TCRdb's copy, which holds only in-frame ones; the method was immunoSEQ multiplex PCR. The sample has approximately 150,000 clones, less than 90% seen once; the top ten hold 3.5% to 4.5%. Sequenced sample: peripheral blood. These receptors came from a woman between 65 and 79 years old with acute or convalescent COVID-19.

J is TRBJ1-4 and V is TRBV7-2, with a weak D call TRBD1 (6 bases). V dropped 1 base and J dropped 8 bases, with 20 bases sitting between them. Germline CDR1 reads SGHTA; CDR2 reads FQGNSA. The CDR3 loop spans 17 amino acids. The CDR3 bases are TGTGCCAGCAGCTTAGATGGCCCAGGGGCCCTAAGCGAAAAACTGTTTTTT. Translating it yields CASSLDGPGALSEKLFF.

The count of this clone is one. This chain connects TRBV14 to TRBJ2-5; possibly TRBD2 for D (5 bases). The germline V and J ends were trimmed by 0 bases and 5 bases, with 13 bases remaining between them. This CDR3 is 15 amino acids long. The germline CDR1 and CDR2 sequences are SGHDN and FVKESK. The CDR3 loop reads CASSQESVRGETQYF. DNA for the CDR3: TGTGCCAGCAGCCAAGAATCGGTCCGCGGGGAGACCCAGTACTTC. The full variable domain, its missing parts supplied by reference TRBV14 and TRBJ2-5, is EAGVTQFPSHSVIEKGQTVTLRCDPISGHDNLYWYRRVMGKEIKFLLHFVKESKQDESGMPNNRFLAERTGGTYSTLKVQPAELEDSGVYFCASSQESVRGETQYFGPGTRLLVL.

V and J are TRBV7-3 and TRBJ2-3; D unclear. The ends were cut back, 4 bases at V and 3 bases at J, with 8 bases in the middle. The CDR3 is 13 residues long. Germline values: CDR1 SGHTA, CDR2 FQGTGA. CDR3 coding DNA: TGTGCCAGCAGCTCCGTCCGGACAGATACGCAGTATTTT. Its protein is CASSSVRTDTQYF.

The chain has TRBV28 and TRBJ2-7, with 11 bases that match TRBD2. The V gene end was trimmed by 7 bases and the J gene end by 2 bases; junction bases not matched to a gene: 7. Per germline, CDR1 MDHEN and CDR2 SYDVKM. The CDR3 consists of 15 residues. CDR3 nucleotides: TGTGCCAGCACGAGTGGGACTAGCGGAACCTACGAGCAGTACTTC. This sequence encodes CASTSGTSGTYEQYF. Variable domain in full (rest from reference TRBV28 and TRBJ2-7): DVKVTQSSRYLVKRTGEKVFLECVQDMDHENMFWYRQDPGLGLRLIYFSYDVKMKEKGDIPEGYSVSREKKERFSLILESASTNQTSMYLCASTSGTSGTYEQYFGPGTRLTVT.

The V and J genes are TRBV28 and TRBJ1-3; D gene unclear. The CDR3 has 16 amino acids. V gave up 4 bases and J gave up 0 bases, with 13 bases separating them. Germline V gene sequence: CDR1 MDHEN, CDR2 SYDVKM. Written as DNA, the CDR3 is TGTGCCAGCAGTTCCCCCGGCGGGGACTCTGGAAACACCATATATTTT. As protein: CASSSPGGDSGNTIYF. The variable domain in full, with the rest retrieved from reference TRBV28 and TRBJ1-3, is DVKVTQSSRYLVKRTGEKVFLECVQDMDHENMFWYRQDPGLGLRLIYFSYDVKMKEKGDIPEGYSVSREKKERFSLILESASTNQTSMYLCASSSPGGDSGNTIYFGEGSWLTVV.

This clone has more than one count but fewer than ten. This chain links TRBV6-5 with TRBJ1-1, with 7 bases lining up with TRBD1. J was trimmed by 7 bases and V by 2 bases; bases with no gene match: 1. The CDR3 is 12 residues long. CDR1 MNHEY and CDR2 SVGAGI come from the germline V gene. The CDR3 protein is CASSYGTVEAFF. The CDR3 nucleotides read TGTGCCAGCAGTTACGGGACAGTTGAAGCTTTCTTT.

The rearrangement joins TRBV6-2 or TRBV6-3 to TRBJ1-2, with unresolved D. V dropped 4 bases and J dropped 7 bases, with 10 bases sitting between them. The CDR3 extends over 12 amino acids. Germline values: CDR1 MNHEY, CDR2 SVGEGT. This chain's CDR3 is CASSFEQSGYTF. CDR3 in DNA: TGTGCCAGCAGTTTTGAACAGTCTGGCTACACCTTC.

The CDR3 reads CASRPGLAGTDTQYF. The CDR3 DNA sequence: TGTGCCAGCAGACCGGGACTAGCGGGAACAGATACGCAGTATTTT. The genes are TRBV6-5 and TRBJ2-3; TRBD2 matches at 13 bases. CDR3 length equals 15 residues. J lost 3 bases, V lost 6 bases, and 3 bases had no gene match. From germline, CDR1 is MNHEY and CDR2 SVGAGI.

CDR3 DNA sequence: TGTGCCAGCAGCCGAAGACAGGGTGGCATGAACACTGAAGCTTTCTTT. Amino acids: CASSRRQGGMNTEAFF. The rearrangement joins TRBV13 to TRBJ1-1, with 7 positions matching TRBD1. The CDR3 spans 16 residues. Germline lookup yields CDR1 PRHDT and CDR2 FYEKMQ (reference sequence). V lost 5 bases to trimming and J lost 0 bases; unmatched junction nucleotides: 9.

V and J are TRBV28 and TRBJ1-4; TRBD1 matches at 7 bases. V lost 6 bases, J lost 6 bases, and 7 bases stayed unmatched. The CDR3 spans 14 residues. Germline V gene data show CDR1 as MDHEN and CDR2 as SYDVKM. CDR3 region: CASSPGQVHEKLFF. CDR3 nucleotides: TGTGCCAGCAGCCCTGGACAGGTCCATGAAAAACTGTTTTTT.

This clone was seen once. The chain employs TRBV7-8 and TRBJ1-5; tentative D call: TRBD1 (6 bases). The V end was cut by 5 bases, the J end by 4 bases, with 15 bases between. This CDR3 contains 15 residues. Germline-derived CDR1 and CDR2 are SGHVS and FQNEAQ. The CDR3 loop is CASSRGGGPNQPQHF. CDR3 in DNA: TGTGCCAGCAGCCGAGGGGGGGGGCCGAATCAGCCCCAGCATTTT.

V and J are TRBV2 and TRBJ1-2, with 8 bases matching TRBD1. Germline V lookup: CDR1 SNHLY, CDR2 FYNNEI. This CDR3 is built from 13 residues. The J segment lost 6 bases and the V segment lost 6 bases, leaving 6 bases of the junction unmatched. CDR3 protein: CASRYDRGDGYTF. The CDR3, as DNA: TGTGCCAGCAGATACGACAGGGGCGATGGCTACACCTTC.

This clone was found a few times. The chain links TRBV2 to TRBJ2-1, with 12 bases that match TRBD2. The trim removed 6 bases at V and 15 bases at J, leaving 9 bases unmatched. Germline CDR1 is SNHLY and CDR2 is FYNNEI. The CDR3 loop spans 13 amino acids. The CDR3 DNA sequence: TGTGCCAGCAGGGCGACTAGCGGGAGCAATCCGTTCTTC. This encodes CASRATSGSNPFF.

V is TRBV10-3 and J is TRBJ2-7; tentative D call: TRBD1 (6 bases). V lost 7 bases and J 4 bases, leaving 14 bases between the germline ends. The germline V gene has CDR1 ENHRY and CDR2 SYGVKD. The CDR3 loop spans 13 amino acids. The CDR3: CAITSRGSYEQYF. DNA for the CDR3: TGTGCCATCACATCCAGGGGCTCTTACGAGCAGTACTTC.